These 32 T cell receptor beta chains came from one sample sequenced in a study of identical twins. TCRdb re-analysed the 5' RACE reads in MiXCR, keeping a single row per CDR3 protein. The repertoire includes about 290,000 distinct CDR3 sequences, roughly 9.8% of them detected once, and approximately 6.5% sits in the top ten. The same data also went into a second study, on yellow fever vaccine responses in identical twins.

Sequencing used CD8+ T cells sorted from blood. Receptors originate from a woman aged 18-29 years in good health.

There are a few counts of this clonotype. The V call is TRBV27, the J call TRBJ2-7; a weak D match, TRBD2 (6 bases). The germline gives CDR1 MNHEY, CDR2 SMNVEV (reference sequence). This CDR3 spans 16 amino acids. The V end was cut by 2 bases, the J end by 2 bases, with 16 bases between. The CDR3 DNA sequence: TGTGCCAGCAGTTTAGTGAGACGGAGGGGTCCCTACGAGCAGTACTTC. It translates to CASSLVRRRGPYEQYF.

This clonotype has only a few counts. The V and J genes are TRBV2 and TRBJ1-2; D is ambiguous. The CDR3 length is 12 residues. The V and J ends lost 8 bases and 9 bases respectively, with 16 bases between them. The V gene's germline CDR1 is SNHLY and CDR2 FYNNEI. Here the CDR3 DNA reads TGTGCCAGCTTGGGAGAGGCATTTCGCTACACCTTC. Encoded protein: CASLGEAFRYTF.

The chain combines TRBV7-8 with TRBJ2-1; 7 bases agree with TRBD2. The V segment lost 5 bases and the J segment 2 bases; nucleotides outside the gene matches: 6. The CDR3 spans 15 residues. Germline-derived CDR1 and CDR2 are SGHVS and FQNEAQ. The CDR3 DNA sequence: TGTGCCAGCAGCCACTCGGGGGGTGCCTACAATGAGCAGTTCTTC. As protein: CASSHSGGAYNEQFF.

This clonotype was seen ten or more times. The chain is built from TRBV7-9 and TRBJ2-7, with 10 nucleotides matching TRBD1. CDR3 length: 13 residues. CDR1 is SEHNR and CDR2 is FQNEAQ in the germline V gene (reference sequence). Losses at the gene ends were 9 bases for V and 7 bases for J; bases not matched to a gene: 9. Here the CDR3 reads CASRGTGAREQYF. CDR3 in DNA: TGTGCCAGTAGAGGGACAGGGGCCAGAGAGCAGTACTTC.

In this sample, this clonotype turned up a few times. The chain uses TRBV9 and TRBJ2-2; TRBD1 is a possible D gene (6 bases). In germline, CDR1 is SGDLS, CDR2 YYNGEE. Trimming shortened V by 4 bases and J by 1 base, and 17 bases separated the two germline ends. This CDR3 spans 17 amino acids. CDR3 sequence reads: CASSYNPTGQNTGELFF. The CDR3 DNA sequence: TGTGCCAGCAGCTATAATCCGACAGGCCAGAACACCGGGGAGCTGTTTTTT.

This sequence joins TRBV20-1 and TRBJ2-1; 7 nucleotides agree with TRBD2. V lost 2 bases, J lost 4 bases, and 11 bases stayed unmatched. Germline-derived CDR1 and CDR2 are DFQATT and SNEGSKA (reference sequence). The CDR3 runs to 16 residues. CDR3 in DNA: TGCAGTGCTAGACCTTCCGGGACTAACTCATACAATGAGCAGTTCTTC. It is translated as CSARPSGTNSYNEQFF.

This clonotype came up a few times. The V gene is TRBV7-8, the J gene TRBJ2-1; no reliable D call. The CDR3 is 14 amino acids. CDR1 and CDR2 from the germline V gene are SGHVS and FQNEAQ. Between the trimmed V and J ends, which lost 5 bases and 8 bases, there was a span of 16 bases. The CDR3 region is CASSPSGIEDEQFF. The CDR3 DNA reads TGTGCCAGCAGCCCATCCGGTATAGAAGATGAGCAGTTCTTC. The full variable domain, rest sourced from reference TRBV7-8 and TRBJ2-1, is GAGVSQSPRYKVAKRGQDVALRCDPISGHVSLFWYQQALGQGPEFLTYFQNEAQLDKSGLPSDRFFAERPEGSVSTLKIQRTQQEDSAVYLCASSPSGIEDEQFFGPGTRLTVL.

In its sample, this clonotype was seen many times. The chain recombines TRBV7-9 with TRBJ2-7; no clear D. This CDR3 region has 13 residues. Germline V gene data show CDR1 as SEHNR and CDR2 as FQNEAQ (reference sequence). Trimming pared 0 bases from V and 3 bases from J, leaving 6 bases between. In DNA form, the CDR3 reads TGTGCCAGCAGCTTAGCTCAGAGCTACGAGCAGTACTTC. Its translation is CASSLAQSYEQYF. The full variable domain, in which reference TRBV7-9 and TRBJ2-7 provide the parts outside the CDR3, is DTGVSQNPRHKITKRGQNVTFRCDPISEHNRLYWYRQTLGQGPEFLTYFQNEAQLEKSRLLSDRFSAERPKGSFSTLEIQRTEQGDSAMYLCASSLAQSYEQYFGPGTRLTVT.

Ten or more counts support this clonotype. The chain recombines TRBV20-1 with TRBJ2-6; tentatively, D is TRBD1 (5 bases). CDR3 size: 15 residues. Trimming removed 3 bases at V and 4 bases at J, with 13 bases between. The germline CDR1 and CDR2 sequences are DFQATT and SNEGSKA (reference sequence). The CDR3 here is CSARSDRSGANVLTF. For the CDR3, the DNA is TGCAGTGCTAGGAGCGACAGATCAGGGGCCAACGTCCTGACTTTC.

The rearrangement uses TRBV7-9 and TRBJ2-7; D remains ambiguous. The CDR3 has 11 residues. Germline V gene sequence: CDR1 SEHNR, CDR2 FQNEAQ (reference sequence). Deletions cut 6 bases from V and 7 bases from J, with 10 bases between. In DNA, the CDR3 is TGTGCCAGCAGTTCGACGGAAGAGCAGTACTTC. Its protein product is CASSSTEEQYF.

This clonotype was seen repeatedly, ten times or more. The DNA for the CDR3 is TGCGCCAGCAGCCAAGATTGGAGACAGGGGGCGTATGGGGAGACCCAGTACTTC. Its protein is CASSQDWRQGAYGETQYF. The genes are TRBV4-3 and TRBJ2-5; the match to TRBD1 covers 10 bases. This CDR3 has 18 amino acids. J lost 5 bases, V lost 0 bases, and 12 bases had no gene match. Germline lookup yields CDR1 LGHNA and CDR2 YSLEER.

This clonotype was found a few times. This chain joins TRBV27 and TRBJ2-7; D gene uncertain. The germline CDR1 and CDR2 sequences are MNHEY and SMNVEV (reference sequence). V was shortened by 4 bases and J by 1 base, with 11 bases between the two germline ends. The CDR3 totals 14 residues. The CDR3 sequence: CASSSSPYSYEQYF. The CDR3 DNA is TGTGCCAGCAGTTCGTCCCCTTATTCCTACGAGCAGTACTTC.

This clonotype occurred many times. The CDR3 DNA is TGTGCCAGCAGTTACACACAGACGGTCTATCAGCCCCAGCATTTT. Its protein is CASSYTQTVYQPQHF. V usage is TRBV6-2 or TRBV6-3 and J usage is TRBJ1-5; D uncertain. V dropped 2 bases and J dropped 5 bases, with 13 bases sitting between them. The CDR3 consists of 15 residues. Looked up from germline, CDR1 is MNHEY and CDR2 is SVGEGT.

Ten or more counts support this clonotype. The chain couples TRBV29-1 to TRBJ2-7; 9 positions match TRBD1. The V gene's germline CDR1 is SQVTM and CDR2 ANQGSEA. The CDR3 has 13 residues. The V gene end was trimmed by 5 bases and the J gene end by 4 bases; junction bases not matched to a gene: 6. The CDR3 region is CSVKGTGLYEQYF. CDR3 sequence (DNA): TGCAGCGTTAAAGGGACAGGGTTGTACGAGCAGTACTTC.

The rearrangement uses TRBV20-1 and TRBJ2-7; 15 nucleotides line up with TRBD2. Germline V gene lookup returns CDR1 DFQATT and CDR2 SNEGSKA (reference sequence). Trimming cost V 3 bases and J 0 bases; bases outside gene matches: 6. CDR3 length equals 17 residues. CDR3 coding DNA: TGCAGTGCTAGCCCGGGACTAGCGGGAGGATTCTCCTACGAGCAGTACTTC. It yields the protein CSASPGLAGGFSYEQYF.

V and J are TRBV27 and TRBJ1-1; possible D gene TRBD1, 6 bases. The CDR3 length is 14 residues. V was shortened by 6 bases and J by 11 bases, with 22 bases between the two germline ends. Per germline, CDR1 MNHEY and CDR2 SMNVEV (reference sequence). CDR3 DNA sequence: TGTGCCAGCAGGGACAGTTTAGGGCTGGTTGGTGCTTTCTTT. It codes for CASRDSLGLVGAFF.

There are many counts of this clonotype. The chain carries TRBV27 and TRBJ2-7, with D possibly matching TRBD2 (5 bases). The CDR3 length is 13 residues. Trimming left V 4 bases short and J 3 bases short, with 10 bases between. The V gene's germline CDR1 is MNHEY and CDR2 SMNVEV (reference sequence). CDR3 nucleotide sequence: TGTGCCAGCAGTTCCCCGGGGTTCTACGAGCAGTACTTC. Protein sequence: CASSSPGFYEQYF.

This clonotype was counted a few times. This rearrangement joins TRBV6-2 or TRBV6-3 to TRBJ2-7, with D maybe TRBD1 (5 bases). This CDR3 spans 16 amino acids. V dropped 5 bases and J dropped 6 bases, with 23 bases sitting between them. Per germline, CDR1 MNHEY and CDR2 SVGEGT. The CDR3 DNA is TGTGCCAGCAGTCCGTTGACTGATAAGTTTCAGGGCGAGCAGTACTTC. It translates to CASSPLTDKFQGEQYF.

The chain combines TRBV29-1 with TRBJ2-3; 8 bases are a match to TRBD1. The CDR3 runs 17 residues. The V and J ends lost 2 bases and 8 bases, in that order; junction bases with no gene match: 18. Germline V gene data show CDR1 as SQVTM and CDR2 as ANQGSEA. CDR3 loop: CSVELLEMGQAEVTQYF. The CDR3 coding sequence is TGCAGCGTTGAACTGTTAGAAATGGGACAGGCCGAGGTTACGCAGTATTTT.

The table lists this clonotype with a few counts. V and J are TRBV2 and TRBJ2-5; 8 bases fit TRBD1. This CDR3 is built from 15 residues. Germline CDR1 is SNHLY and CDR2 is FYNNEI. Trimming removed 1 base from V and 1 base from J; junction bases left unmatched: 2. The CDR3 coding sequence is TGTGCCAGCAGTGAAGTCGGGACAGGCCAAGAGACCCAGTACTTC. As protein: CASSEVGTGQETQYF. The whole variable domain, filled in from reference TRBV2 and TRBJ2-5, reads EPEVTQTPSHQVTQMGQEVILRCVPISNHLYFYWYRQILGQKVEFLVSFYNNEISEKSEIFDDQFSVERPDGSNFTLKIRSTKLEDSAMYFCASSEVGTGQETQYFGPGTRLLVL.

The sample holds many counts of this clonotype. The chain carries TRBV6-2 or TRBV6-3 and TRBJ2-1; TRBD2 matches 9 bases. The CDR3 sequence is 15 residues long. V lost 5 bases to trimming and J lost 2 bases; unmatched junction nucleotides: 4. Germline assignment: CDR1 MNHEY and CDR2 SVGEGT. This chain's CDR3 is CASSEREETYNEQFF. The DNA of the CDR3 is TGTGCCAGCAGTGAGCGGGAGGAGACCTACAATGAGCAGTTCTTC.

V is TRBV9 and J is TRBJ2-7; 9 bases line up with TRBD1. With 0 bases clipped from V and 7 bases from J, the junction kept 8 bases outside the gene matches. The CDR3 is 15 amino acids. The germline V gene encodes CDR1 SGDLS and CDR2 YYNGEE. The CDR3 sequence is CASSVDGQGSREQYF. DNA for the CDR3: TGTGCCAGCAGCGTAGACGGACAGGGGTCGCGGGAGCAGTACTTC.

This clonotype has at least ten counts. The V gene is TRBV11-2, the J gene TRBJ2-1, with D possibly being TRBD1 or TRBD2 (5 bases each). V shed 1 base and J shed 5 bases, with 12 bases lying between them. This CDR3 is 15 amino acids long. The germline V gene has CDR1 SGHAT and CDR2 FQNNGV. CDR3 residues: CASSLAGTKNNEQFF. The DNA of the CDR3 is TGTGCCAGCAGCTTAGCAGGGACCAAGAACAATGAGCAGTTCTTC.

This clonotype was counted many times. V is TRBV4-3 and J is TRBJ2-1, with 8 bases that match TRBD2. With V trimmed by 1 base and J by 9 bases, 11 bases remained unmatched. Germline CDR1 and CDR2: LGHNA and YSLEER. CDR3 size: 16 residues. The CDR3 here is CASSQALRLAGGEQFF. The CDR3 DNA is TGCGCCAGCAGCCAAGCGCTAAGGCTAGCGGGTGGTGAGCAGTTCTTC.

This clonotype was recorded at least ten times. The gene calls are TRBV12-3 or TRBV12-4 and TRBJ2-7, with 11 bases fitting TRBD2. With 3 bases clipped from V and 0 bases from J, the junction kept 7 bases outside the gene matches. The length of the CDR3 is 17 residues. DNA for the CDR3: TGTGCCAGCAGTTTGCTAGCGGGAGGCTCGGGCTCCTACGAGCAGTACTTC. This codes for CASSLLAGGSGSYEQYF.

J is TRBJ2-5 and V is TRBV5-5; possibly TRBD2 for D (6 bases). V was clipped by 2 bases and J by 7 bases, with 18 bases between them. Germline V lookup: CDR1 SGHKS, CDR2 YYEKEE (reference sequence). The CDR3 length is 15 residues. The CDR3: CASSLFVGEEGTQYF. CDR3 nucleotide sequence: TGTGCCAGCAGCTTATTCGTGGGGGAGGAGGGGACCCAGTACTTC.

This chain uses TRBV27 with TRBJ2-7; D possibly corresponds to TRBD2 (6 bases). V was pared by 6 bases and J by 3 bases, with 15 bases between. The germline V gene encodes CDR1 MNHEY and CDR2 SMNVEV (reference sequence). The CDR3 is 14 amino acids. The CDR3 coding sequence is TGTGCCAGCAGCCCTTCGGGAGCGGTCTACGAGCAGTACTTC. Its protein product is CASSPSGAVYEQYF.

In its sample, this clonotype was seen a few times. The J gene is TRBJ2-2, the V gene TRBV28; TRBD1 or TRBD2 may be the D gene (5 bases each). Germline loops: CDR1 MDHEN, CDR2 SYDVKM. Trimming stripped 4 bases from V and 5 bases from J, with 20 bases between. The CDR3 has 17 residues. CDR3 sequence (DNA): TGTGCCAGCAGTTCCCTTCAAGGCCAGGGCGGGACCGGGGAGCTGTTTTTT. Translated: CASSSLQGQGGTGELFF.

This clonotype was counted a few times. The chain recombines TRBV4-3 with TRBJ2-7; no definite D call. This CDR3 contains 15 residues. The V gene's germline CDR1 is LGHNA and CDR2 YSLEER. The V and J ends lost 0 bases and 6 bases respectively, with 15 bases between them. The CDR3 loop is CASSQDVGSPPEQYF. In DNA form, the CDR3 reads TGCGCCAGCAGCCAAGATGTAGGATCCCCGCCCGAGCAGTACTTC.

The J gene is TRBJ2-7, the V gene TRBV6-6; TRBD1 is a possible D gene (6 bases). V was trimmed by 2 bases and J by 2 bases, leaving 7 bases between them. Germline V gene data show CDR1 as MNHNY and CDR2 as SVGAGI (reference sequence). The CDR3 has 13 amino acids. The CDR3 nucleotides are TGTGCCAGCAGTTACGAGGGGGCCTACGAGCAGTACTTC. Amino acids: CASSYEGAYEQYF.

This clonotype was detected only a few times. The chain links TRBV20-1 to TRBJ2-7, with 8 bases matching TRBD2. V lost 2 bases, J lost 4 bases, and 4 bases stayed unmatched. The CDR3 is 13 residues long. Germline V gene data show CDR1 as DFQATT and CDR2 as SNEGSKA (reference sequence). CDR3 sequence: CSARRGGSYEQYF. CDR3 in DNA: TGCAGTGCTAGACGGGGGGGTAGTTACGAGCAGTACTTC.

This clonotype was counted between two and nine times. The chain uses TRBV20-1 and TRBJ2-1, with 8 nucleotides matching TRBD2. J gave up 13 bases and V 3 bases, and 23 bases lay outside the gene matches. Per germline, CDR1 DFQATT and CDR2 SNEGSKA (reference sequence). This CDR3 region has 17 residues. The CDR3 sequence: CSARVADPAGWSGRQFF. The CDR3 DNA is TGCAGTGCTAGGGTGGCAGACCCAGCGGGGTGGAGCGGGAGACAGTTCTTC.